This T cell receptor beta chain was retrieved from a study of response to subunit inactivated influenza vaccine. Findings and limits, study-wide: Authors suggested seasonal influenza vaccinations each recruit few new T cells.

Many counts were recorded for this clonotype. Its specificity is not known. Germline V CDR1 and CDR2: SGHTA, FQGNSA. V lost 4 bases and J lost 4, with 20 bases in between. CDR3 size: 16 residues. TCRdb passed the RT-PCR reads through MiXCR, listing each CDR3 protein once. The repertoire holds around 200,000 distinct CDR3 sequences, with around 8.8% as singletons. This chain joins TRBV7-2 and TRBJ2-7, with a possible D match to TRBD2 (6 bases). This TCR came from a man between 50 and 59 years old who received an inactivated influenza vaccine. This material consisted of non-naive T cells sorted from PBMCs, taken on the day of vaccination. CDR3 coding DNA: TGTGCCAGCAGCTGGACCCCGGGACTCCCTATGTACGAGCAGTACTTC. Protein product: CASSWTPGLPMYEQYF.